The sequence of this T cell receptor (beta chain) was determined in a study of radiation and T cells in renal cell carcinoma. As to treatment: treatment-naive control, cytoreductive nephrectomy. Control tumors came from treatment-naive patients without prior radiation. Clear cell pathology was present in this patient's renal cell carcinoma. This clone was picked up a small number of times. Its antigen is undetermined. Sequenced by immunoSEQ multiplex PCR; TCRdb stores in-frame clones only, minus some. The table shows roughly 14,000 clones, with 56% occurring only once. General study findings and limits: Irradiated tumors held more dominant CDR3 motifs than control tumors. Irradiated tumors had higher TCR clonality than control tumors.

The germline CDR1 and CDR2 sequences are SQVTM and ANQGSEA. This CDR3 contains 14 residues. V was shortened by 2 bases and J by 7 bases, with 17 bases between the two germline ends. This sequence joins TRBV29-1 and TRBJ2-5; possibly TRBD1 for D (6 bases). The sequence derives from a man between 50 and 59 years old with renal cell carcinoma. The sequencing used tumor tissue, collected from a patient whose treatment was nephrectomy without radiotherapy. This chain's CDR3 is CSVESDGEGGTQYF. The CDR3 DNA sequence: TGCAGCGTTGAATCTGACGGGGAAGGGGGGACCCAGTACTTC.